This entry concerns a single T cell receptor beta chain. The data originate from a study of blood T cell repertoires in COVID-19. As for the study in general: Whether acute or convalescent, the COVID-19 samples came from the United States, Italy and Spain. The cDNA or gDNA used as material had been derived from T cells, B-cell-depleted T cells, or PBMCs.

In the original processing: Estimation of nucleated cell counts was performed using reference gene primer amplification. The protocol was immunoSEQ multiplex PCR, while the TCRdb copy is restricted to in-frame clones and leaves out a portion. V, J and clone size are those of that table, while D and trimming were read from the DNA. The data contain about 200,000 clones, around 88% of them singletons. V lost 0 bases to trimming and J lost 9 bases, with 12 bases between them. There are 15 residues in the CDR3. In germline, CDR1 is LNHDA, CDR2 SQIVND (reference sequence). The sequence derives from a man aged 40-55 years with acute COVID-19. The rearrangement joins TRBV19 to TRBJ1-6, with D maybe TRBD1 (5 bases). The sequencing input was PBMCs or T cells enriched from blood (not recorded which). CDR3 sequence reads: CASSIEGKRGSPLHF. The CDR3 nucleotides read TGTGCCAGTAGTATAGAAGGGAAAAGGGGTTCACCCCTCCACTTT.